This entry describes one T cell receptor beta chain. Its antigen is currently unknown. This record comes from a study of T cells in Graves' hyperthyroidism and ophthalmopathy. Uncontrolled infection, other autoimmune disease, pregnancy or lactation excluded patients. CDR1 SNHLY and CDR2 FYNNEI come from the germline V gene. V was trimmed by 6 bases and J by 8 bases, leaving 14 bases between them. The CDR3 has 14 residues. RNA transcripts gave rise to amplified TCR beta CDR3 regions. HTBI primers were used for first-round RT-PCR of the TCR CDR3. TCRdb called the multiplex PCR reads again in MiXCR, with one record for every CDR3 protein. The sample yields roughly 570,000 distinct CDR3 sequences, 46% seen once. General observations from the study: Most expanded thyroid clonotypes above 0.001 also appeared in blood. A model of 13 V-J features distinguished ophthalmopathy from stable hyperthyroidism.

The source is an adult woman with Graves' disease, either hyperthyroidism or ophthalmopathy (not recorded which). The rearrangement joins TRBV2 to TRBJ1-6; D possibly corresponds to TRBD1 (5 bases). The sequenced material came from peripheral blood or thyroid tissue (not recorded which). For the CDR3, the DNA is TGTGCCAGCAGCTTTTTAGCGGGGGATTCACCCCTCCACTTT. This encodes CASSFLAGDSPLHF.